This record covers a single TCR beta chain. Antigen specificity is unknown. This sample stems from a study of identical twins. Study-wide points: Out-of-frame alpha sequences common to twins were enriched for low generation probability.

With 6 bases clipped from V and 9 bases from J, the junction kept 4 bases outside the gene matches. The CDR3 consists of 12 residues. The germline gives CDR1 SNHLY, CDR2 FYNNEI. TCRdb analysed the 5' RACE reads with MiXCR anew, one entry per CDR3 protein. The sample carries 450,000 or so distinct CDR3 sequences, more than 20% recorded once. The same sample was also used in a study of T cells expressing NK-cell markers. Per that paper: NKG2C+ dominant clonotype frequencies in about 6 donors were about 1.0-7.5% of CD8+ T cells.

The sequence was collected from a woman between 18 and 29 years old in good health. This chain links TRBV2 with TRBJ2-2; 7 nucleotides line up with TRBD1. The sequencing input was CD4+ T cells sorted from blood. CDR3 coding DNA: TGTGCCAGCAGGCCGGGACAGCGGGAGCTGTTTTTT. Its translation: CASRPGQRELFF.